Each of the 14 T cell receptor beta chains below was sequenced from the same sample in a study of T-cell reconstitution after alpha-beta-depleted transplantation in children. As it was prepared, the TCRbeta library received unique molecular identifiers. TCRdb fed the PCR reads into MiXCR, producing one record per CDR3 protein. Of some 16,000 distinct CDR3 sequences listed, about 5% were seen once; the top ten hold 6.9%. Here the sequenced sample was PBMCs, taken before TCRalphabeta/CD19-depleted stem cell transplant. The receptors originated from a boy aged 10-17 years with acute lymphoblastic leukemia, due to receive a stem cell transplant.

Many counts were recorded for this clonotype. The rearrangement links TRBV15 to TRBJ2-1; 10 bases align to TRBD2. The CDR3 is made up of 17 amino acids. Looked up from germline, CDR1 is LNHNV and CDR2 is YYDKDF (reference sequence). V was clipped by 1 base and J by 4 bases; unmatched bases: 7. The CDR3 loop reads CATSRGLAGATYNEQFF. The CDR3 DNA reads as TGTGCCACCAGCAGAGGCCTAGCGGGGGCAACTTACAATGAGCAGTTCTTC.

The sample holds many counts of this clonotype. The V gene is TRBV6-2 or TRBV6-3, the J gene TRBJ1-2; D unresolved. V shed 2 bases and J shed 4 bases, with 14 bases lying between them. Germline values: CDR1 MNHEY, CDR2 SVGEGT. The CDR3 has 15 amino acids. CDR3 sequence reads: CASSYGFPAGYGYTF. The CDR3 coding sequence is TGTGCCAGCAGTTACGGGTTTCCAGCGGGCTATGGCTACACCTTC.

This clonotype was found many times. J is TRBJ1-2 and V is TRBV7-2, with 9 nucleotides matching TRBD1. V lost 5 bases, J lost 6 bases, and 4 bases stayed unmatched. CDR1 and CDR2 from the germline V gene are SGHTA and FQGNSA. The CDR3 extends over 13 amino acids. CDR3 sequence reads: CASSPDRGDGYTF. The CDR3 nucleotides read TGTGCCAGCAGCCCGGACAGGGGAGATGGCTACACCTTC.

By share, this clonotype counts as medium-sized (0.01 to 0.1%). The V call is TRBV29-1, the J call TRBJ2-3, with TRBD2 matching 12 bases. Trimming removed 7 bases from V and 0 bases from J; junction bases left unmatched: 5. This CDR3 region has 15 residues. CDR1 is SQVTM and CDR2 is ANQGSEA in the germline V gene. DNA for the CDR3: TGCAGCGGCCTAGCGGGAGGGCCTAGCACAGATACGCAGTATTTT. It yields the protein CSGLAGGPSTDTQYF.

This clonotype occurred many times. This sequence joins TRBV10-1 and TRBJ2-2; 7 positions agree with TRBD1. The CDR3 runs to 14 residues. The J segment lost 4 bases and the V segment lost 4 bases, leaving 3 bases of the junction unmatched. Germline assignment: CDR1 WNHNN and CDR2 SYGVQD (reference sequence). The CDR3 DNA sequence: TGCGCCAGCAGTGGGGACAGAACCACCGGGGAGCTGTTTTTT. Protein sequence: CASSGDRTTGELFF.

This clonotype has ten or more counts. The chain employs TRBV24-1 and TRBJ2-3; 7 positions match TRBD2. V lost 4 bases, J lost 4 bases, and 10 bases stayed unmatched. CDR1 is KGHDR, CDR2 SFDVKD, per germline. The CDR3 loop spans 16 amino acids. The CDR3 spells CATSEGLAEGPDTQYF. In nucleotides, the CDR3 is TGTGCCACCAGTGAGGGCCTAGCGGAAGGGCCAGATACGCAGTATTTT.

This clonotype was detected many times. V and J are TRBV19 and TRBJ2-3, with D possibly TRBD2 on 6 matching bases. Looked up from germline, CDR1 is LNHDA and CDR2 is SQIVND (reference sequence). CDR3 length: 14 residues. Trimming took 3 bases from V and 4 from J, leaving 11 bases between them. CDR3 bases: TGTGCCAGTAGTATGGCGGGGATGCCAGATACGCAGTATTTT. Its protein product is CASSMAGMPDTQYF.

The chain combines TRBV11-2 with TRBJ2-3, with TRBD2 matching 15 bases. Losses at the gene ends were 5 bases for V and 3 bases for J; bases not matched to a gene: 9. Germline loops: CDR1 SGHAT, CDR2 FQNNGV. There are 18 residues in the CDR3. CDR3 protein: CASSLRTSGGAWTDTQYF. CDR3 bases: TGTGCCAGCAGCCTGCGGACTAGCGGGGGGGCCTGGACAGATACGCAGTATTTT.

This clonotype was detected many times. The rearrangement uses TRBV28 and TRBJ1-3; D is unresolved. The CDR3 is 15 amino acids. V was trimmed by 6 bases and J by 0 bases, leaving 12 bases between them. Germline CDR1 MDHEN, CDR2 SYDVKM. The DNA of the CDR3 is TGTGCCAGCAGCTCTGGGTCTAGCTCTGGAAACACCATATATTTT. Translated, it gives CASSSGSSSGNTIYF.

This clonotype counts as medium-sized. The rearrangement links TRBV6-1 to TRBJ2-7; no reliable D call. Trimming removed 6 bases at V and 2 bases at J, with 14 bases between. The CDR3 length is 14 residues. Germline V gene sequence: CDR1 MNHNS, CDR2 SASEGT. The CDR3 protein is CASRPRQFPYEQYF. CDR3 bases: TGTGCCAGCAGACCCCGACAATTCCCCTACGAGCAGTACTTC.

This clonotype was counted only a few times. The chain employs TRBV20-1 and TRBJ1-6; D ambiguous. The CDR3 is made up of 13 amino acids. Germline V gene sequence: CDR1 DFQATT, CDR2 SNEGSKA (reference sequence). Trimming left V 7 bases short and J 9 bases short, with 16 bases between. DNA for the CDR3: TGCAGTGTCCCCGGGGAAAGTGGTTCACCCCTCCACTTT. Translation gives CSVPGESGSPLHF.

Relative to its sample, this clonotype is medium-sized. This sequence joins TRBV20-1 and TRBJ2-7; D may match TRBD1 or TRBD2 (5 bases each). Germline CDR1 reads DFQATT; CDR2 reads SNEGSKA (reference sequence). V lost 6 bases to trimming and J lost 4 bases, with 19 bases between them. This CDR3 has 14 amino acids. The CDR3 spells CSAPQGVFEYEQYF. CDR3 sequence (DNA): TGCAGTGCGCCGCAGGGAGTATTCGAGTACGAGCAGTACTTC.

This clonotype was observed at least ten times. The chain joins TRBV6-2 or TRBV6-3 to TRBJ2-1; weak D call: TRBD2 (5 bases). The V gene's germline CDR1 is MNHEY and CDR2 SVGEGT. This CDR3 spans 13 amino acids. The ends were cut back, 8 bases at V and 4 bases at J, with 12 bases in the middle. CDR3 protein: CASRRTGYNEQFF. CDR3 nucleotides: TGTGCCAGCCGGAGGACTGGGTACAATGAGCAGTTCTTC.

This clonotype has a count of ten or more. The rearrangement joins TRBV15 to TRBJ2-7; unclear D gene. From germline, CDR1 is LNHNV and CDR2 YYDKDF (reference sequence). CDR3 size: 17 residues. V lost 4 bases and J lost 1, with 20 bases in between. CDR3 sequence: CATSTAPPSPSSYEQYF. For the CDR3, the DNA is TGTGCCACCAGCACAGCCCCACCATCCCCCAGTTCCTACGAGCAGTACTTC.